Sequencing of this T cell receptor beta chain was carried out in a study of blood T cell repertoires in COVID-19 (dated by TCRdb to the early 2020s). Concerning the study at large: Samples covering the acute and convalescent phases of COVID-19 were provided by collaborators in the United States, Italy and Spain. The prospective study material was composed of cDNA or gDNA derived from T cells, B-cell-depleted T cells, or PBMCs. Subjects who had been exposed to COVID-19, were actively infected with it, or had recovered from it provided the deeply sampled blood TCRbeta repertoires that made up the dataset. The repertoires were released in a freely available public database meant as a resource for research on the immune response to SARS-CoV-2. Samples were obtained from the ongoing ImmuneRACE study (first 160 participants) and from over 1,000 subjects provided by 6 global collaborators. Nearly every sample came with metadata listing a de-identified subject ID, COVID-19 status, age in years and sex. Where available, HLA class I and class II types were taken from metadata supplied by the sample provider and were not determined by assay-based typing. Overall study results and their limits: How much clinical and demographic metadata was included differed by source and by participant, and the metadata was provided uncurated.

Trimming removed 4 bases from V and 0 bases from J, leaving 12 bases between the germline ends. Its CDR3 holds 15 amino acids, cysteine through phenylalanine. CDR3 DNA is the only sequence kept; it has 45 bases, read in frame from the first base. In the germline V gene (reference sequence), CDR1 corresponds to LGHDT and CDR2 to YNNKEL. In the case of this clone: No cognate antigen has been identified for it. Per-nucleotide qualities are absent, and no much larger clonotype sits a single base away.

Whole blood was collected in K2EDTA tubes by collaborating institutions according to the institutions' own protocols. For TCRbeta analysis, collaborator samples were shipped as frozen whole blood, as isolated PBMCs, or as DNA extracted from either sample type. The immunoSEQ Assay, a bias-controlled multiplex PCR, was used to amplify TCRbeta CDR3 regions from genomic DNA. From the authors' description of their analysis: Nucleated cell counts per sample were estimated from amplification of reference gene primers within the assay. To quantify the absolute abundance of each unique TCRbeta CDR3 rearrangement, sequence reads were collapsed and filtered. For each sample, productive Simpson clonality was calculated as the square root of Simpson's diversity index across productive rearrangements. Entries here come from immuneACCESS through TCRdb and include only in-frame sequences with V and J called. Some clones fail to appear in such tables; in the studies checked, an unresolved V gene covers under half of the shortfall, and the cause of the remainder is unknown. V and J calls and clone size come straight from that table; D and trimming were deduced from the DNA. The sample data list some 130,000 clones, and approximately 85% of these were observed just once. The ten largest clones add up to more than 10% of the sample.

This TCR derives from a human donor in a cohort sampled during active COVID-19. The chain links TRBV3-1 (or the pseudogene TRBV3-2) with TRBJ1-2; the D gene cannot be resolved reliably. Material for sequencing was peripheral blood. The DNA sequence reads TGTGCCAGCAGCCTTTTCTCCCTACCTAACTATGGCTACACCTTC. The resulting protein is CASSLFSLPNYGYTF.